This T cell receptor (beta chain) originates from a study of T cells after posttransplantation cyclophosphamide. Study-wide results and caveats: Later post-transplant blood repertoires were often dominated by donor CD8+ memory clones. Skin or GI-infiltrating T cells shared few TRB sequences with blood.

The related graft donor's blood sample was taken on the day of bone marrow donation. Repertoires were generated with immunoSEQ multiplex PCR, while TCRdb's copy carries only in-frame clones and drops some. The sample lists 50,000 to 60,000 clones; 85% to 95% were seen once. As to this clone: The antigen remains unidentified.

Trimming took off 4 bases at V and 2 bases at J, with 10 bases between the two ends. Germline V gene lookup returns CDR1 MNHEY and CDR2 SVGAGI. This CDR3 has 14 residues. The sample comprised PBMCs. This TCR derives from a woman younger than 45 in good health and a related stem cell transplant donor. V is TRBV6-5 and J is TRBJ2-3; no clear D gene. In nucleotides, the CDR3 is TGTGCCAGCAGTTTCAACTCAAACACAGATACGCAGTATTTT. The encoded protein is CASSFNSNTDTQYF.